The clone carrying this T cell receptor beta chain was observed a handful of times. The entry originates in a study of blood T cells in healthy people across ages. Study-wide context: The template switching approach captured approximately one barcoded beta molecule for every two T cells.

The use of a sample-barcoded 5' primer and a J-beta primer mix characterized a second PCR of roughly 6 to 11 cycles. Every cDNA molecule carried a tag from a template-switch adaptor bearing 12 random nucleotides. One entry per CDR3 protein, called by TCRdb with MiXCR from the 5' RACE reads. The sample has about 1,500,000 distinct CDR3 sequences; approximately 30% are singletons. CDR3 length: 14 amino acids. Unmatched junction bases numbered 6, after V lost 2 bases and J lost 8 bases. The germline V gene encodes CDR1 SGHRS and CDR2 YFSETQ. The V call is TRBV5-1, the J call TRBJ2-1; 8 positions match TRBD2. Sequencing used blood. The sequence was collected from a young woman in good health. Here the CDR3 DNA reads TGCGCCAGCAGCTTTTCTAGCGGGTGGGATGAGCAGTTCTTC. It codes for CASSFSSGWDEQFF.